This entry concerns a single T cell receptor beta chain. Other nucleotide sequences in the sample specify the same CDR3. V was cut by 4 bases and J by 1 base, with 9 bases left in between. CDR3 size: 14 residues. Germline-derived CDR1 and CDR2 are SGDLS and YYNGEE. This sample is drawn from a study of blood T cell repertoires in COVID-19. Which cohort a participant joined came from the clinical history participants gave. Measured with immunoSEQ multiplex PCR; TCRdb has only the in-frame clones, and not every one. The repertoire holds 300,000 to 350,000 clones, with almost 90% as singletons. Material for sequencing was PBMCs or T cells enriched from blood (not recorded which). The clonotype comes from a young woman with acute COVID-19. The chain couples TRBV9 to TRBJ2-1; D unclear. The CDR3 is CASSLAGSYNEQFF. CDR3 nucleotides: TGTGCCAGCAGCCTGGCAGGATCCTACAATGAGCAGTTCTTC. Filled out from reference TRBV9 and TRBJ2-1, the complete variable domain reads DSGVTQTPKHLITATGQRVTLRCSPRSGDLSVYWYQQSLDQGLQFLIQYYNGEERAKGNILERFSAQQFPDLHSELNLSSLELGDSALYFCASSLAGSYNEQFFGPGTRLTVL.